This T cell receptor (beta chain) originates from a study of CD8 T cells in ankylosing spondylitis. Study-wide points: Researchers reportedly found disease-linked clones significantly enriched in matched ankylosing spondylitis synovial fluid.

This clonotype was seen only a few times. Its antigen is as yet unknown. Library preparation for TCR beta used quantitative 5'-RACE with molecular barcodes. One entry per CDR3 protein, called by TCRdb with MiXCR from the 5' RACE reads. The sample includes about 400,000 distinct CDR3 sequences, around 20% of them seen just once. CDR1 is SNHLY, CDR2 FYNNEI, per germline. This CDR3 has 17 residues. Unmatched junction bases numbered 9, after V lost 3 bases and J lost 0 bases. The sequenced material came from blood, either unsorted or a sorted T cell fraction (not recorded which). The rearrangement joins TRBV2 to TRBJ2-7, with 9 bases lining up with TRBD2. The receptor was isolated from a male donor with ankylosing spondylitis or in good health (not recorded which). Here the CDR3 DNA reads TGTGCCAGCAGTGATGCGGCCGCTAGCGGGGCCTCCTACGAGCAGTACTTC. Translated: CASSDAAASGASYEQYF.